This T cell receptor (beta chain) was captured in a study of neurological immune-mediated disorders. Overall study results and limits: On phylogenetic grouping, the repertoires of 18 of 34 multiple sclerosis patients fell within one related-CDR3 cluster, constituting a possible signature.

Unsorted libraries were prepared from 2 million PBMCs held at -80 C. cDNA synthesis was performed by 5'RACE with 10-nucleotide random UMIs. TCRdb reprocessed the 5' RACE reads with MiXCR, giving one entry per CDR3 protein. Of around 60,000 distinct CDR3 sequences detected, 3% to 4% appear once; the ten largest clones hold roughly 6.6%. This clonotype came up many times. The target antigen is unknown. The source of this sequence is a woman aged 60-70 years with multiple sclerosis. Sequenced material: PBMCs.

The CDR3 DNA reads TGCGCCAGCAGCCAAGACTCAAGGGTGAACACCGGGGAGCTGTTTTTT. It specifies CASSQDSRVNTGELFF. The chain employs TRBV4-1 and TRBJ2-2; D gene unclear. Between the trimmed V and J ends, which lost 0 bases and 1 base, there was a span of 9 bases. Germline V gene lookup returns CDR1 MGHRA and CDR2 YSYEKL. The CDR3 is made up of 16 amino acids.